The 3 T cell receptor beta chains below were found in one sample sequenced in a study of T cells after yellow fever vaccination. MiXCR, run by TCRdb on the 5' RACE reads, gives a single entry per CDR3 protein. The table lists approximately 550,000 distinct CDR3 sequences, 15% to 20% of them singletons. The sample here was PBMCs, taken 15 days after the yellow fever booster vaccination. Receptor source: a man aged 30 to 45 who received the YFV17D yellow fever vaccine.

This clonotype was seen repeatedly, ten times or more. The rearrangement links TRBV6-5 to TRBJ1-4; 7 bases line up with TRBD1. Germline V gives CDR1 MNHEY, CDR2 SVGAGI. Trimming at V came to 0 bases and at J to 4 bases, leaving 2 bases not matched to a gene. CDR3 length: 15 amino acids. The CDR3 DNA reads TGTGCCAGCAGTTACTCGACAGGGTATAATGAAAAACTGTTTTTT. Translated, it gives CASSYSTGYNEKLFF.

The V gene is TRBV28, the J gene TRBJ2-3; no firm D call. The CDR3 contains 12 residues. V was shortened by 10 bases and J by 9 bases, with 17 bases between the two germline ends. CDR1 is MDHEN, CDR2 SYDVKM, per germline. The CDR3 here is CATLGRPDTQYF. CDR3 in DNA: TGTGCCACCCTGGGAAGACCCGACACGCAGTATTTT.

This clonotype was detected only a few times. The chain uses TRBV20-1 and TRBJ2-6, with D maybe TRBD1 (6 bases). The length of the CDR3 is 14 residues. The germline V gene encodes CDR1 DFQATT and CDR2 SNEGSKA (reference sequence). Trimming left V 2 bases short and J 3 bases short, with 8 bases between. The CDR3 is CSARSGVGANVLTF. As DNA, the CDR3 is TGCAGTGCTAGATCAGGGGTTGGGGCCAACGTCCTGACTTTC.